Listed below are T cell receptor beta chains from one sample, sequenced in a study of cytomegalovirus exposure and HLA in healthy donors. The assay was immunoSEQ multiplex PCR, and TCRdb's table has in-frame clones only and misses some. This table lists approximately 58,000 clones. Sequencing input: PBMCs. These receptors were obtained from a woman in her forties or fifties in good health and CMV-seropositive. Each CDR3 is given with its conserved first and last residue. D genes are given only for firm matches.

TGTGCCCTCACCGTCTCGCGGGTGGGAGCCGCGGGTTTACCCCTCCACTTT,CALTVSRVGAAGLPLHF,.,TRBV9,17,TRBJ1-6
TGTGCCAGCAGCTTAGCGCCCACTAGCACAGATACGCAGTATTTT,CASSLAPTSTDTQYF,.,TRBV11-1,15,TRBJ2-3
TGCAGCGTTCTCATGTGGGAGGGCCTTATAGATACGCAGTATTTT,CSVLMWEGLIDTQYF,TRBD2,TRBV29-1,15,TRBJ2-3
TGCGCCAGCAGCTTTGACCGGGACGAGCAGTACTTC,CASSFDRDEQYF,.,TRBV5-1,12,TRBJ2-7
TGTGCCAGTAGTGATATCAGGACAGGGCTTAACTATGGCTACACCTTC,CASSDIRTGLNYGYTF,TRBD1,TRBV19,16,TRBJ1-2
TGTGCCAGCACCCGGGACGGGGGACAAGAGACCCAGTACTTC,CASTRDGGQETQYF,.,TRBV6-5,14,TRBJ2-5
TGTGCCAGCAGCTACCGACAGGGAGAGAATTCACCCCTCCACTTT,CASSYRQGENSPLHF,TRBD1,TRBV5-4,15,TRBJ1-6
TGTGCCTGGAGTGTACGTAACAGTCCAAATTCACCCCTCCACTTT,CAWSVRNSPNSPLHF,.,TRBV30,15,TRBJ1-6
TGTGCCAGCAGCCCGGACAGGCCTCCCTACGAGCAGTACTTC,CASSPDRPPYEQYF,TRBD1,TRBV7-6,14,TRBJ2-7
TGCGCCAGCAGTGACCCGGAACTAGCAGACGAGACCCAGTACTTC,CASSDPELADETQYF,.,TRBV10-2,15,TRBJ2-5
TGTGCCAGCAGTCGCGTAAGAGGCGAGACCCAGTACTTC,CASSRVRGETQYF,.,TRBV6-5,13,TRBJ2-5
TGTGCCAGCAGGGCTGGGGTGCCGGGGGAGCAGTACTTC,CASRAGVPGEQYF,.,TRBV28,13,TRBJ2-7
TGTGCCAGCAGCCTCGAAAGGGGGACGGGTGAGCAGTACTTC,CASSLERGTGEQYF,.,TRBV6-5,14,TRBJ2-7
TGCGCCAGCAGAACAGACAGGGGGAACACAGATACGCAGTATTTT,CASRTDRGNTDTQYF,TRBD1,TRBV5-1,15,TRBJ2-3
TGTGCCAGCAGCTTCGGGGGACAGGGGGCGTTTGGCTACACCTTC,CASSFGGQGAFGYTF,TRBD1,TRBV5-4,15,TRBJ1-2
TGTGCCAGCTACGGACAGGGACCCCCCGGGGAGCTGTTTTTT,CASYGQGPPGELFF,TRBD1,TRBV28,14,TRBJ2-2
TGTGCCAGCACCCCGACAGGGTACGGCTACACCTTC,CASTPTGYGYTF,TRBD1,TRBV2,12,TRBJ1-2
TGTGCCGGCGCCGCGGGTTGGGGCAATCAGCCCCAGCATTTT,CAGAAGWGNQPQHF,.,TRBV6-1,14,TRBJ1-5
TGTGCCAGCAGCGTAAAGGCTAGCGGGACCGGGGAGCTGTTTTTT,CASSVKASGTGELFF,TRBD2,TRBV9,15,TRBJ2-2
TGTGCCAGCAAGGTGGCGGGAGGCCGATGGGGTGAGCAGTTCTTC,CASKVAGGRWGEQFF,TRBD2,TRBV28,15,TRBJ2-1
TGTGCCAGCTCACCCAGGGTCGGGTCAGGGCGACTCCAAAGCTCCTACAATGAGCAGTTCTTC,CASSPRVGSGRLQSSYNEQFF,.,TRBV18,21,TRBJ2-1
TGCGCCAGCAGCCCCTTACCAGGGGCGCTTACAGATACGCAGTATTTT,CASSPLPGALTDTQYF,.,TRBV4-1,16,TRBJ2-3
TGTGCCAGCAGTGAAGAGCGGGGCGGTGTTGAGCAGTTCTTC,CASSEERGGVEQFF,TRBD2,TRBV2,14,TRBJ2-1
TGTGCCAGTAAGGACAGCCCCCGTGGCAATCAGCCCCAGCATTTT,CASKDSPRGNQPQHF,.,TRBV19,15,TRBJ1-5
TGTGCCAGCAGCTTAGGCTACAGGGCGGTCGGGGAGCTGTTTTTT,CASSLGYRAVGELFF,.,TRBV7-2,15,TRBJ2-2
TGTGCCAGCAGCCGGTTAGCGGGCCAAGAGACCCAGTACTTC,CASSRLAGQETQYF,TRBD2,TRBV14,14,TRBJ2-5
TGTGCCAGCAGCTTGGAGTTCGGGGGTTCCTACGAGCAGTACTTC,CASSLEFGGSYEQYF,.,TRBV7-6,15,TRBJ2-7
TGTGCCAGCAAGGACACCGAGACCGGGGAGCTGTTTTTT,CASKDTETGELFF,.,TRBV2,13,TRBJ2-2
TGTGCCAGCAGCTTAGGGACAGGGGGCGAGGTAGCTTTCTTT,CASSLGTGGEVAFF,TRBD1,TRBV5-5,14,TRBJ1-1
TGCGCCAGCAGCCAAGATGCCTGGGACATCCGAGGAGGCACTGAAGCTTTCTTT,CASSQDAWDIRGGTEAFF,.,TRBV4-3,18,TRBJ1-1